The 15 T cell receptor beta chains below all came from one sample that was sequenced in a study of blood T cell repertoires in COVID-19. Profiled with immunoSEQ multiplex PCR; TCRdb holds only in-frame clones, not every one. Among approximately 190,000 clones listed, around four fifths were seen once. Sequencing used peripheral blood. These receptors all come from a human donor in a cohort sampled during active COVID-19.

The chain's CDR3 is CASSSVQGFMNTEAFF. The CDR3 region has the DNA TGTGCCAGTAGTAGTGTACAGGGTTTCATGAACACTGAAGCTTTCTTT. This chain connects TRBV19 to TRBJ1-1; D possibly corresponds to TRBD1 (6 bases). Trimming pared 4 bases from V and 0 bases from J, leaving 15 bases between. The CDR3 is 16 amino acids. Germline assignment: CDR1 LNHDA and CDR2 SQIVND (reference sequence).

The V and J genes are TRBV28 and TRBJ2-1; 8 nucleotides line up with TRBD1. J lost 6 bases, V lost 9 bases, and 13 bases had no gene match. Germline lookup yields CDR1 MDHEN and CDR2 SYDVKM. This CDR3 contains 15 residues. This CDR3 is CASSPGQATFNEQFF. The DNA for the CDR3 is TGTGCCAGTAGTCCGGGACAGGCGACCTTCAATGAGCAGTTCTTC.

The chain's CDR3 is CASSQVLTTDTQYF. The CDR3 DNA reads as TGTGCCAGCAGCCAAGTACTCACCACAGATACGCAGTATTTT. The V and J genes are TRBV3-1 (or the pseudogene TRBV3-2) and TRBJ2-3, with unresolved D. Germline values: CDR1 LGHDT, CDR2 YNNKEL (reference sequence). The CDR3 length is 14 residues. The V end was cut by 1 base, the J end by 2 bases, with 7 bases between.

The chain joins TRBV6-5 to TRBJ2-7; D possibly corresponds to TRBD2 (5 bases). Germline CDR1 MNHEY, CDR2 SVGAGI. The CDR3 is made up of 13 amino acids. The V and J ends lost 6 bases and 4 bases respectively, with 13 bases between them. CDR3 in amino acids: CASRDSGNYEQYV. The CDR3 DNA sequence: TGTGCCAGCAGGGACTCCGGGAATTACGAGCAGTACGTC.

The chain couples TRBV28 to TRBJ2-7; 7 positions match TRBD1. Trimming took 3 bases from V and 2 from J; bases not matched to a gene: 4. Germline V gene lookup returns CDR1 MDHEN and CDR2 SYDVKM. The CDR3 extends over 14 amino acids. The CDR3 is CASSFLTGTYEQYF. The CDR3, as DNA: TGTGCCAGCAGTTTTTTGACAGGGACCTACGAGCAGTACTTC.

J is TRBJ2-3 and V is TRBV7-8; the D gene is possibly TRBD2 (5 bases). Germline lookup yields CDR1 SGHVS and CDR2 FQNEAQ. This CDR3 has 15 residues. V was pared by 4 bases and J by 0 bases, with 11 bases between. The CDR3 DNA sequence: TGTGCCAGCAGCTCCCGGGATACTAGCACAGATACGCAGTATTTT. Translation: CASSSRDTSTDTQYF.

In the case of this clone: At the DNA level, this CDR3 is encoded by other sequences in the same sample as well. The V call is TRBV12-5, the J call TRBJ2-1, with 7 bases lining up with TRBD1. Per germline, CDR1 LGHNT and CDR2 FRNRAP. J gave up 7 bases and V 5 bases, and 11 bases lay outside the gene matches. The CDR3 sequence is 15 residues long. In DNA, the CDR3 is TGTGCTAGTGGTCGCTCCCCTTCGACAGGGAATGAGCAGTTCTTC. Protein sequence: CASGRSPSTGNEQFF.

The chain is built from TRBV2 and TRBJ2-5, with a weak D call TRBD1 (6 bases). Trimming shortened V by 5 bases and J by 1 base, and 14 bases separated the two germline ends. The V gene's germline CDR1 is SNHLY and CDR2 FYNNEI. The CDR3 contains 15 residues. The CDR3 DNA sequence: TGTGCCAGCAGTCACACAGGGTCTCGCCAAGAGACCCAGTACTTC. This codes for CASSHTGSRQETQYF. The entire variable domain, with the rest obtained from reference TRBV2 and TRBJ2-5, is as follows: EPEVTQTPSHQVTQMGQEVILRCVPISNHLYFYWYRQILGQKVEFLVSFYNNEISEKSEIFDDQFSVERPDGSNFTLKIRSTKLEDSAMYFCASSHTGSRQETQYFGPGTRLLVL.

The rearrangement links TRBV6-5 to TRBJ2-3; 8 bases map to TRBD1. Germline V gene data show CDR1 as MNHEY and CDR2 as SVGAGI. With 6 bases clipped from V and 2 bases from J, the junction kept 4 bases outside the gene matches. CDR3 size: 14 residues. CDR3 nucleotide sequence: TGTGCCAGCAGCCTGGACAGGGACACAGATACGCAGTATTTT. Its protein is CASSLDRDTDTQYF.

To note about this clone: Other DNA sequences in this specimen translate into the identical CDR3. The chain employs TRBV7-9 and TRBJ1-2; D not resolved. Trimming took 3 bases from V and 5 from J, leaving 7 bases between them. The CDR3 length is 12 residues. In germline, CDR1 is SEHNR, CDR2 FQNEAQ (reference sequence). The CDR3 nucleotides read TGTGCCAGCAGCTTGCGATCTTATGGCTACACCTTC. Its protein is CASSLRSYGYTF.

The genes are TRBV6-1 and TRBJ2-7; perhaps TRBD1 as D (7 bases). Trimming took 0 bases from V and 7 from J, leaving 13 bases between them. The CDR3 sequence is 14 residues long. Germline CDR1 reads MNHNS; CDR2 reads SASEGT. DNA for the CDR3: TGTGCCAGCAGTGAAGCCAGGGGGGTGGGGGAGCAGTACGTC. Protein sequence: CASSEARGVGEQYV.

The chain recombines TRBV3-1 (or the pseudogene TRBV3-2) with TRBJ1-6; a weak D match, TRBD1 (6 bases). The V end lost 3 bases, the J end lost 7 bases, and 19 bases lay between the germline ends. The germline CDR1 and CDR2 sequences are LGHDT and YNNKEL (reference sequence). This CDR3 contains 17 residues. The CDR3 region is CASSQGGRQGLNSPLHF. The CDR3, as DNA: TGTGCCAGCAGCCAGGGGGGGCGGCAGGGGCTAAATTCACCCCTCCACTTT.

This clone was seen more than once but under ten times. The V call is TRBV19, the J call TRBJ2-2; tentatively, D is TRBD2 (6 bases). V gave up 7 bases and J gave up 3 bases, with 15 bases separating them. There are 15 residues in the CDR3. CDR1 and CDR2 (germline): LNHDA, SQIVND (reference sequence). CDR3 in amino acids: CASKLGGGHTGELFF. The CDR3 coding sequence is TGTGCCAGTAAGCTCGGGGGAGGTCACACCGGGGAGCTGTTTTTT.

A few counts support this clone. The chain recombines TRBV7-9 with TRBJ1-1, with 9 bases that match TRBD1. This CDR3 is 17 amino acids long. The ends lost 6 bases at V and 1 base at J; junction bases unmatched: 12. From germline, CDR1 is SEHNR and CDR2 FQNEAQ (reference sequence). Written as DNA, the CDR3 is TGTGCCAGCAGGGGGAGGAGGACAGGGGCAAAGAACACTGAAGCTTTCTTT. Translating gives CASRGRRTGAKNTEAFF.

The rearrangement links TRBV5-1 to TRBJ2-7, with TRBD1 matching over 7 bases. V trimming: 3 bases; J trimming: 0 bases; junction bases outside the gene matches: 0. There are 13 residues in the CDR3. Germline V gene sequence: CDR1 SGHRS, CDR2 YFSETQ. CDR3 protein: CASSWDSSYEQYF. The CDR3 DNA reads TGCGCCAGCAGCTGGGACAGCTCCTACGAGCAGTACTTC.